Here is one TCR beta chain with its context. Being one base from a much bigger clone, this may be a read error. The extraction recovered at least 6 micrograms of total RNA per sample. The data stem from a study of blood T cells in healthy people across ages. The CDR3 totals 12 residues. Germline loops: CDR1 ENHRY, CDR2 SYGVKD. Trimming stripped 0 bases from V and 3 bases from J, with 2 bases between. A second roughly 6 to 11 cycle PCR used barcoded and J-beta primers. A tag from a template-switch adaptor with 12 random nucleotides marked each cDNA molecule. All samples gave at least 2.5 million CDR3-containing paired-end reads. TCRdb called the 5' RACE reads again in MiXCR, with one record for every CDR3 protein. The table lists 700,000 or so distinct CDR3 sequences, about 20% of them singletons, with around a fifth in the top ten.

The source of this sequence is a man aged 70-80 years in good health. Sequencing used blood. The chain carries TRBV10-3 and TRBJ2-5; no clear D. The CDR3 DNA follows: TGTGCCATCAGTGAGTCGAAAGAGACCCAGTACTTC. This codes for CAISESKETQYF.